The 2 T cell receptor beta chains below all came from one sample that was sequenced in a study of shared clonotypes between healthy human individuals. Measured with immunoSEQ multiplex PCR; TCRdb has only the in-frame clones, and not every one. The sample contains 550,000 to 600,000 clones, 98% of which appear only once. Cells designated naive CD8 were CD45RO-negative and were positively selected for CCR7, with terminally differentiated effector memory CD45RA+ cells excluded. The source material was naive CD8+ T cells sorted from blood. The receptors originated from a man younger than 45 in good health.

The rearrangement links TRBV30 to TRBJ2-3; D is unclear. The length of the CDR3 is 12 residues. With 3 bases removed from V and 5 bases from J, the gap between germline ends came to 9 bases. In germline, CDR1 is GTSNPN, CDR2 SVGIG (reference sequence). The CDR3 loop is CAWSNTIDTQYF. The CDR3 DNA reads as TGTGCCTGGAGCAATACTATAGATACGCAGTATTTT.

This clone was detected once. The V gene is TRBV27, the J gene TRBJ2-7, with no clear D. The V end lost 6 bases, the J end lost 4 bases, and 13 bases lay between the germline ends. The CDR3 totals 13 residues. Per germline, CDR1 MNHEY and CDR2 SMNVEV (reference sequence). The CDR3 region is CASRSPERYEQYF. The CDR3 nucleotides are TGTGCCAGCAGGTCCCCCGAAAGGTACGAGCAGTACTTC.